These 14 T cell receptor beta chains share one sample of origin, sequenced in a study of blood T cell repertoires in COVID-19. Sequencing used immunoSEQ multiplex PCR; TCRdb keeps in-frame clones, though not all of them. The sample consists of about 100,000 clones, about 89% of them appearing once. Sequenced material: peripheral blood. The receptors were gathered from a woman aged 30 to 39 with acute or convalescent COVID-19.

This clone was seen a handful of times. The chain joins TRBV3-1 (or the pseudogene TRBV3-2) to TRBJ1-1; possible D gene TRBD1, 5 bases. V was clipped by 0 bases and J by 4 bases, with 12 bases between them. The germline CDR1 and CDR2 sequences are LGHDT and YNNKEL (reference sequence). The CDR3 sequence is 15 residues long. The CDR3 here is CASSQDWGGVTEAFF. CDR3 DNA: TGTGCCAGCAGCCAAGATTGGGGCGGTGTCACTGAAGCTTTCTTT.

V usage is TRBV28 and J usage is TRBJ2-7; possibly TRBD1 for D (6 bases). Germline V gene lookup returns CDR1 MDHEN and CDR2 SYDVKM. The CDR3 consists of 14 residues. Between the trimmed V and J ends, which lost 7 bases and 5 bases, there was a span of 18 bases. Here the CDR3 DNA reads TGTGCCAGCACAAAAGGGTGGGGGCTAAACGAGCAGTACTTC. This codes for CASTKGWGLNEQYF.

The chain combines TRBV5-4 with TRBJ2-5; maybe TRBD2 (5 bases). V shed 0 bases and J shed 7 bases, with 13 bases lying between them. The CDR3 loop spans 14 amino acids. CDR1 and CDR2 from the germline V gene are SGHNT and YYREEE (reference sequence). The CDR3 is CASSLELTEGTQYF. For the CDR3, the DNA is TGTGCCAGCAGCTTGGAACTCACCGAGGGGACCCAGTACTTC.

The chain links TRBV27 to TRBJ1-1; the D gene is possibly TRBD1 (5 bases). This CDR3 region has 13 residues. Between the trimmed V and J ends, which lost 2 bases and 6 bases, there was a span of 10 bases. Per the germline V gene, CDR1 is MNHEY and CDR2 is SMNVEV (reference sequence). CDR3 sequence reads: CASSLGKGPEAFF. For the CDR3, the DNA is TGTGCCAGCAGTTTAGGTAAGGGGCCTGAAGCTTTCTTT.

V usage is TRBV6-5 and J usage is TRBJ1-4, with D possibly being TRBD1 (5 bases). V was cut by 8 bases and J by 8 bases, with 18 bases left in between. This CDR3 comprises 14 residues. In germline, CDR1 is MNHEY, CDR2 SVGAGI. CDR3 DNA sequence: TGTGCCAGCTGCCCCCGGCAGGGTCAAGAAAAACTGTTTTTT. Translating it yields CASCPRQGQEKLFF.

V and J are TRBV7-2 and TRBJ1-4; a possible D gene is TRBD1 (5 bases). Trimming left V 0 bases short and J 1 base short, with 6 bases between. From germline, CDR1 is SGHTA and CDR2 FQGNSA. The CDR3 is 15 amino acids. CDR3 loop: CASSLAQGTNEKLFF. CDR3 in DNA: TGTGCCAGCAGCTTAGCCCAGGGAACTAATGAAAAACTGTTTTTT.

The chain combines TRBV27 with TRBJ1-1, with TRBD1 identical over 8 bases. The CDR3 runs 15 residues. Germline V lookup: CDR1 MNHEY, CDR2 SMNVEV (reference sequence). V shed 8 bases, J shed 2 bases, and the junction held 10 bases outside the gene matches. DNA of the CDR3: TGTGCCAGCCGCGGACAGGGTGGTGTAAACACTGAAGCTTTCTTT. This gives the protein CASRGQGGVNTEAFF.

The chain has TRBV27 and TRBJ2-7, with TRBD2 matching 8 bases. CDR3 size: 17 residues. The germline gives CDR1 MNHEY, CDR2 SMNVEV (reference sequence). The J segment lost 2 bases and the V segment lost 6 bases, leaving 15 bases of the junction unmatched. The CDR3 nucleotides are TGTGCCAGCAGACGCTACCACCAAACTAGCGGTACCTACGAGCAGTACTTC. Protein sequence: CASRRYHQTSGTYEQYF.

The V gene is TRBV6-6, the J gene TRBJ1-1, with 9 bases aligning to TRBD1. J gave up 4 bases and V 11 bases, and 8 bases lay outside the gene matches. CDR3 size: 13 residues. From germline, CDR1 is MNHNY and CDR2 SVGAGI (reference sequence). The CDR3 is CAARNRGLTEAFF. CDR3 bases: TGTGCCGCCCGCAACAGGGGGCTCACTGAAGCTTTCTTT.

The gene calls are TRBV15 and TRBJ1-5; 8 bases line up with TRBD1. The germline V gene has CDR1 LNHNV and CDR2 YYDKDF (reference sequence). After removal of 9 bases from V and 0 bases from J, the junction contained 10 bases not matched to a gene. The CDR3 totals 16 residues. CDR3 nucleotides: TGTGCCACTCAGGACAGGGAAACATATAGCAATCAGCCCCAGCATTTT. It specifies CATQDRETYSNQPQHF.

The chain carries TRBV3-1 (or the pseudogene TRBV3-2) and TRBJ2-6; no definite D call. The germline V gene has CDR1 LGHDT and CDR2 YNNKEL (reference sequence). This CDR3 region has 16 residues. Trimming pared 7 bases from V and 1 base from J, leaving 14 bases between. CDR3 in amino acids: CASTPPGRSGANVLTF. As DNA, the CDR3 is TGTGCCAGCACCCCACCGGGTCGGTCTGGGGCCAACGTCCTGACTTTC.

The V call is TRBV28, the J call TRBJ1-6; possibly TRBD1 for D (6 bases). CDR1 and CDR2 from the germline V gene are MDHEN and SYDVKM. The germline V and J ends were trimmed by 8 bases and 7 bases, with 12 bases remaining between them. The CDR3 has 13 residues. CDR3 nucleotide sequence: TGTGCCAGCTTGACAGGACTCAATTCACCCCTCCACTTT. It translates to CASLTGLNSPLHF.

The chain has TRBV6-2 or TRBV6-3 and TRBJ2-1, with 8 bases that match TRBD2. CDR1 MNHEY and CDR2 SVGEGT come from the germline V gene. V lost 6 bases to trimming and J lost 7 bases; unmatched junction nucleotides: 14. The CDR3 runs 16 residues. The CDR3 sequence: CASSPPGTRSVNEQFF. DNA for the CDR3: TGTGCCAGCAGCCCGCCCGGGACTAGGAGTGTAAATGAGCAGTTCTTC.

The chain is built from TRBV4-1 and TRBJ1-4, with 8 positions matching TRBD1. CDR1 and CDR2 (germline): MGHRA, YSYEKL. The J segment lost 5 bases and the V segment lost 4 bases, leaving 6 bases of the junction unmatched. The length of the CDR3 is 15 residues. CDR3 protein: CASSRPTGANEKLFF. In DNA, the CDR3 is TGCGCCAGCAGCCGCCCGACAGGGGCCAATGAAAAACTGTTTTTT.